Shown below are 2 T cell receptor beta chains from a single sample sequenced in a study of T cell responses to AZD1222 COVID-19 vaccine. Sequencing used immunoSEQ multiplex PCR; TCRdb keeps in-frame clones, though not all of them. The repertoire holds around 210,000 clones, with roughly 94% as singletons. The starting material was peripheral blood, obtained 28 days after the second dose of the MenACWY control vaccine. The receptor set was obtained from an adult who received the MenACWY meningococcal vaccine as a control.

This chain joins TRBV19 and TRBJ1-5, with D possibly matching TRBD1 (6 bases). The germline V gene encodes CDR1 LNHDA and CDR2 SQIVND (reference sequence). CDR3 size: 13 residues. The ends were cut back, 8 bases at V and 7 bases at J, with 15 bases in the middle. CDR3 nucleotide sequence: TGTGCCAGTTCATCGACAGGCGGGCAGCCCCAGCATTTT. It translates to CASSSTGGQPQHF.

V is TRBV18 and J is TRBJ1-6; TRBD1 matches 10 bases. Germline V CDR1 and CDR2: KGHSH, LQKENI. The CDR3 is 16 amino acids. Trimming removed 5 bases from V and 10 bases from J; junction bases left unmatched: 11. The CDR3 nucleotides read TGTGCCAGCTCATCCTCCGGGACAGGGGTTGAATCACCCCTCCACTTT. Amino acids: CASSSSGTGVESPLHF.